This TCR beta chain was identified in a study of immune reconstitution after stem cell transplant in scleroderma (dated by TCRdb to the late 2010s). To prepare the library, RT-PCR was applied. Sequencing instrument: Illumina MiSeq. TCRdb handled the public reads itself, with Q25 trimming in fastp and clone calling in MiXCR, and kept productive beta chains. Under each unique CDR3 protein, matching rows form one entry showing the most common genes and DNA. For this sample the table gives roughly 5,000 distinct CDR3 sequences, of which less than 8.5% were detected only once. Under 5.5% of the sample is held by the ten biggest clonotypes. The CDR3 length is 14 residues, termini included. Only the CDR3 region is kept as DNA, spanning 42 bases read in frame from base 1. V gives up 4 bases and J gives up 4 bases, and the segment between their germline ends measures 13 bases. CDR1 and CDR2, looked up from the germline V gene, are MGHRA and YSYEKL.

With regard to this clonotype: No cognate antigen has been identified for it. One base away lies a much larger clone, so this may be a sequencing read error. This is likely a read error, given that the CDR3 carries no conserved phenylalanine or tryptophan at its end.

This TCR was sampled from a male donor with systemic sclerosis. Sample collection occurred before or after autologous hematopoietic stem cell transplantation (not recorded which). The rearranged chain carries TRBV4-1 and TRBJ1-2, with the D gene not confidently named. The DNA reads as follows: TGCGCCAGCAGCCGCCCAGACGGGGTCTATGGCTACACCCTC. This encodes CASSRPDGVYGYTL.